Below, 25 T cell receptor beta chains from the same sample are listed, as sequenced in a study of blood T cell repertoires in COVID-19. Measured with immunoSEQ multiplex PCR; TCRdb has only the in-frame clones, and not every one. The repertoire holds under 150,000 clones, with about nine tenths as singletons. Sequencing was performed on peripheral blood. The receptors derive from a man aged 45-60 years with active or convalescent COVID-19.

This chain's CDR3 is CASSQRKPSGNTGELFF. DNA for the CDR3: TGTGCCAGCAGCCAACGGAAACCCTCAGGGAACACCGGGGAGCTGTTTTTT. The chain has TRBV3-1 (or the pseudogene TRBV3-2) and TRBJ2-2; D ambiguous. The CDR3 sequence is 17 residues long. Germline lookup yields CDR1 LGHDT and CDR2 YNNKEL (reference sequence). V lost 2 bases, J lost 1 base, and 14 bases lay in between.

The rearrangement uses TRBV19 and TRBJ1-5; D remains unclear. Germline loops: CDR1 LNHDA, CDR2 SQIVND (reference sequence). V lost 7 bases and J lost 0, with 13 bases in between. The length of the CDR3 is 15 residues. The CDR3, as DNA: TGTGCCAGTACGATCGGGAGCTATAGCAATCAGCCCCAGCATTTT. Amino acid sequence: CASTIGSYSNQPQHF.

V gene TRBV2 combines with J gene TRBJ2-1, with 9 bases identical to TRBD2. Germline V CDR1 and CDR2: SNHLY, FYNNEI. J lost 7 bases, V lost 2 bases, and 12 bases had no gene match. The CDR3 sequence is 17 residues long. Here the CDR3 DNA reads TGTGCCAGCAGTGAAAGGGCGGGAGGGCCCCAGTTGAATGAGCAGTTCTTC. It specifies CASSERAGGPQLNEQFF.

This clone was found a few times. V gene TRBV6-5 combines with J gene TRBJ1-2, with D possibly TRBD1 on 5 matching bases. In germline, CDR1 is MNHEY, CDR2 SVGAGI. The CDR3 has 13 residues. The V gene lost 7 bases and the J gene lost 5 bases, with 14 bases spanning the gap. DNA of the CDR3: TGTGCCAGCACCCAAGGGTCAGGGTATGGCTACACCTTC. Translating it yields CASTQGSGYGYTF.

The gene calls are TRBV7-9 and TRBJ2-7; unclear D gene. Germline V gene lookup returns CDR1 SEHNR and CDR2 FQNEAQ (reference sequence). There are 12 residues in the CDR3. V was cut by 3 bases and J by 3 bases, with 6 bases left in between. Here the CDR3 reads CASSFTGYEQYF. In DNA, the CDR3 is TGTGCCAGCAGCTTTACCGGCTACGAGCAGTACTTC.

V usage is TRBV7-9 and J usage is TRBJ2-3, with 12 positions matching TRBD2. This CDR3 is 14 amino acids long. Germline V gene data show CDR1 as SEHNR and CDR2 as FQNEAQ (reference sequence). J gave up 6 bases and V 5 bases, and 3 bases lay outside the gene matches. The CDR3 DNA follows: TGTGCCAGCAGCCCCGGGACTAGCGGGGATACGCAGTATTTT. Translating gives CASSPGTSGDTQYF.

The chain is built from TRBV6-1 and TRBJ2-1; tentatively, D is TRBD2 (6 bases). V shed 3 bases and J shed 8 bases, with 20 bases lying between them. This CDR3 has 16 amino acids. Germline assignment: CDR1 MNHNS and CDR2 SASEGT. DNA of the CDR3: TGTGCCAGCAGTGATGGCCCGAGAAGCGGGCGCGATGAGCAGTTCTTC. This translates into CASSDGPRSGRDEQFF.

V and J are TRBV28 and TRBJ1-1; D is unresolved. Germline loops: CDR1 MDHEN, CDR2 SYDVKM. With 4 bases removed from V and 1 base from J, the gap between germline ends came to 4 bases. The CDR3 loop spans 12 amino acids. The CDR3 loop reads CASSYKNTEAFF. The CDR3 DNA reads as TGTGCCAGCAGTTATAAGAACACTGAAGCTTTCTTT.

The chain employs TRBV5-4 and TRBJ1-2, with a possible D match to TRBD1 (5 bases). V was trimmed by 0 bases and J by 7 bases, leaving 13 bases between them. There are 14 residues in the CDR3. Germline V gene lookup returns CDR1 SGHNT and CDR2 YYREEE (reference sequence). Written as DNA, the CDR3 is TGTGCCAGCAGCTTGGTTGGGGGGTTCGGTGGCTACACCTTC. As protein: CASSLVGGFGGYTF.

The genes are TRBV5-5 and TRBJ2-7, with 7 bases lining up with TRBD1. Losses at the gene ends were 2 bases for V and 2 bases for J; bases not matched to a gene: 1. Looked up from germline, CDR1 is SGHKS and CDR2 is YYEKEE (reference sequence). The CDR3 runs 13 residues. CDR3 region: CASSFDRAYEQYF. CDR3 nucleotides: TGTGCCAGCAGCTTTGACAGGGCCTACGAGCAGTACTTC.

J is TRBJ2-5 and V is TRBV2; TRBD1 matches 7 bases. V gave up 6 bases and J gave up 1 base; unmatched junction bases: 8. This CDR3 is built from 15 residues. The V gene's germline CDR1 is SNHLY and CDR2 FYNNEI. As DNA, the CDR3 is TGTGCCAGCAGCGATCCGGGACAGACCCAAGAGACCCAGTACTTC. Amino acid sequence: CASSDPGQTQETQYF.

J is TRBJ2-1 and V is TRBV5-4, with TRBD1 matching 10 bases. The germline CDR1 and CDR2 sequences are SGHNT and YYREEE (reference sequence). The CDR3 length is 15 residues. V trimming: 0 bases; J trimming: 5 bases; junction bases outside the gene matches: 2. CDR3 region: CASSLGGQGNNEQFF. The DNA of the CDR3 is TGTGCCAGCAGCTTGGGGGGACAGGGGAACAATGAGCAGTTCTTC.

This clone appeared once. The chain carries TRBV5-1 and TRBJ2-7, with TRBD2 matching over 13 bases. This CDR3 has 15 residues. Germline V gives CDR1 SGHRS, CDR2 YFSETQ. V trimming: 5 bases; J trimming: 4 bases; junction bases outside the gene matches: 6. The CDR3 coding sequence is TGCGCCAGCAGATGGACTAGCGGGAGCAATTACGAGCAGTACTTC. It specifies CASRWTSGSNYEQYF.

The chain links TRBV11-2 to TRBJ2-3, with 10 bases lining up with TRBD2. The CDR3 is 15 amino acids. With 11 bases clipped from V and 0 bases from J, the junction kept 8 bases outside the gene matches. Germline CDR1 reads SGHAT; CDR2 reads FQNNGV. In DNA form, the CDR3 reads TGTGCCGCGGCTAGCGGGAGACTCAGCACAGATACGCAGTATTTT. It translates to CAAASGRLSTDTQYF.

V and J are TRBV18 and TRBJ1-4; possibly TRBD1 for D (6 bases). The CDR3 runs to 16 residues. Trimming left V 0 bases short and J 0 bases short, with 8 bases between. CDR1 and CDR2 from the germline V gene are KGHSH and LQKENI. The CDR3 region is CASSPPQGTTNEKLFF. CDR3 in DNA: TGTGCCAGCTCACCACCCCAGGGGACAACTAATGAAAAACTGTTTTTT.

The rearrangement links TRBV4-1 to TRBJ1-5; a possible D gene is TRBD1 (6 bases). CDR3 length equals 17 residues. Germline V gene data show CDR1 as MGHRA and CDR2 as YSYEKL. V lost 1 base and J 2 bases, leaving 15 bases between the germline ends. The CDR3 DNA reads as TGCGCCAGCAGCCAAGTCTCAGGGGTATTAGGCAATCAGCCCCAGCATTTT. It codes for CASSQVSGVLGNQPQHF.

This clone came up once. The chain recombines TRBV24-1 with TRBJ2-3; 16 nucleotides match TRBD2. V was clipped by 4 bases and J by 4 bases; unmatched bases: 13. CDR1 and CDR2 from the germline V gene are KGHDR and SFDVKD. The CDR3 has 20 residues. The chain's CDR3 is CATSERPGLAGGRGADTQYF. The DNA for the CDR3 is TGTGCCACCAGTGAGCGACCGGGACTAGCGGGAGGGCGGGGTGCAGATACGCAGTATTTT.

The chain joins TRBV4-2 to TRBJ2-2, with no clear D. CDR1 is LGHNA and CDR2 is YNFKEQ in the germline V gene. CDR3 length: 16 amino acids. V shed 0 bases and J shed 0 bases, with 8 bases lying between them. The CDR3: CASSQEGSPNTGELFF. The CDR3 DNA reads TGTGCCAGCAGCCAAGAGGGCAGCCCGAACACCGGGGAGCTGTTTTTT.

The CDR3: CAISESRDQPQHF. The CDR3 nucleotides are TGTGCCATCAGTGAGTCGCGGGATCAGCCCCAGCATTTT. J is TRBJ1-5 and V is TRBV10-3, with D unclear. Germline V gene data show CDR1 as ENHRY and CDR2 as SYGVKD. The length of the CDR3 is 13 residues. Trimming pared 0 bases from V and 5 bases from J, leaving 5 bases between.

The rearrangement links TRBV7-9 to TRBJ2-2, with 15 bases fitting TRBD2. The CDR3 length is 18 residues. V shed 5 bases and J 5 bases; nucleotides not matched to a gene: 9. Per the germline V gene, CDR1 is SEHNR and CDR2 is FQNEAQ (reference sequence). The CDR3, as DNA: TGTGCCAGCAGCCGAACGGGACTAGCGGGAGGATCAACCGGGGAGCTGTTTTTT. The encoded protein is CASSRTGLAGGSTGELFF.

The rearrangement joins TRBV5-1 to TRBJ2-3, with TRBD2 matching over 8 bases. This CDR3 contains 14 residues. J was trimmed by 4 bases and V by 7 bases; bases with no gene match: 8. Germline V gene lookup returns CDR1 SGHRS and CDR2 YFSETQ. The CDR3 reads CASSLPGGADTQYF. CDR3 bases: TGCGCCAGCTCCCTCCCCGGGGGGGCAGATACGCAGTATTTT.

Concerning this clone: This sample includes further DNA sequences coding for the same CDR3. The rearrangement joins TRBV19 to TRBJ1-5; no definite D call. Trimming pared 3 bases from V and 4 bases from J, leaving 4 bases between. The CDR3 has 12 amino acids. Germline assignment: CDR1 LNHDA and CDR2 SQIVND (reference sequence). The CDR3 loop is CASSITNQPQHF. CDR3 DNA: TGTGCCAGTAGTATCACTAATCAGCCCCAGCATTTT.

This chain uses TRBV11-1 with TRBJ2-5; TRBD1 matches at 7 bases. V was pared by 1 base and J by 3 bases, with 5 bases of the junction left unmatched. This CDR3 contains 15 residues. The germline V gene encodes CDR1 SGHAT and CDR2 FQDESV (reference sequence). The CDR3 loop reads CASSLGGTGEETQYF. The CDR3 region has the DNA TGTGCCAGCAGCTTAGGGGGAACAGGGGAAGAGACCCAGTACTTC.

The chain is built from TRBV12-5 and TRBJ2-3; 7 nucleotides align to TRBD2. J lost 6 bases, V lost 0 bases, and 12 bases had no gene match. Germline V gene sequence: CDR1 LGHNT, CDR2 FRNRAP. The CDR3 runs to 17 residues. CDR3 DNA sequence: TGTGCTAGTGGTTTGGTAACTGTCGGCGGGAGCGCGGATACGCAGTATTTT. Translation gives CASGLVTVGGSADTQYF.

As for this clone: The sample holds other DNA sequences that translate to the same CDR3. The chain carries TRBV19 and TRBJ1-5; 8 positions agree with TRBD1. Germline assignment: CDR1 LNHDA and CDR2 SQIVND (reference sequence). CDR3 length: 13 residues. The junction had 5 bases not matched to a gene; V was cut back by 6 bases and J by 7 bases. In nucleotides, the CDR3 is TGTGCCAGTAGCCTGACAGGGGACCAGCCCCAGCATTTT. This encodes CASSLTGDQPQHF.